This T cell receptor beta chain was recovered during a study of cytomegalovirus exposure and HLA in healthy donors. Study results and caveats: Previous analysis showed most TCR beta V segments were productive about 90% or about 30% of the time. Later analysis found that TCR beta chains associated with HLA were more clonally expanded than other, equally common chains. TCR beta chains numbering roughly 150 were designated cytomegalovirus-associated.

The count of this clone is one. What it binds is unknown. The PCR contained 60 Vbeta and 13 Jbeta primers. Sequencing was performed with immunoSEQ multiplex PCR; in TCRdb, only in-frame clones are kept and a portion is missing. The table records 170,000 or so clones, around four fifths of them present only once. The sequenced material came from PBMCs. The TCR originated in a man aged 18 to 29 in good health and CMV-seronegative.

CDR3 sequence reads: CAWTMTSGGLATQYF. The DNA of the CDR3 is TGTGCCTGGACTATGACTAGCGGGGGATTAGCTACGCAGTATTTT. This rearrangement joins TRBV30 to TRBJ2-3, with 12 bases fitting TRBD2. This CDR3 comprises 15 residues. The trim removed 4 bases at V and 8 bases at J, leaving 10 bases unmatched. Germline values: CDR1 GTSNPN, CDR2 SVGIG (reference sequence).